The 2 T cell receptor beta chains presented below share a single source sample, sequenced in a study of Ad26.COV2.S vaccination and SARS-CoV-2 variants. Treatment denoted: some 19 received Ad26.COV2.S at low or high dose, single or two shots; about 5 received placebo; per-sample allocation not given. Day 63 after the first injection of vaccine or placebo was the sampling time. TCRdb's table, derived via immunoSEQ multiplex PCR, lists solely in-frame clones and lacks some. This sample carries approximately 420,000 clones, approximately 91% of them seen once, and the ten largest clones take roughly 3.2%. The sequencing here drew on peripheral blood, taken in a trial of Ad26.COV2.S vaccine versus placebo. The source is a person aged 18 to 65 who received the Ad26.COV2.S COVID-19 vaccine or a placebo.

The genes are TRBV12-5 and TRBJ2-2; 7 bases align to TRBD1. CDR3 length: 15 residues. Germline CDR1 LGHNT, CDR2 FRNRAP. Trimming removed 3 bases from V and 0 bases from J; junction bases left unmatched: 1. CDR3 bases: TGTGCTAGTGGTTTAGGACAGGCGAACACCGGGGAGCTGTTTTTT. Translated, it gives CASGLGQANTGELFF.

V is TRBV19 and J is TRBJ1-4; D not resolved. Per germline, CDR1 LNHDA and CDR2 SQIVND (reference sequence). The length of the CDR3 is 14 residues. Trimming removed 3 bases from V and 5 bases from J, with 10 bases in between. In DNA, the CDR3 is TGTGCCAGTAGTATGGCGGGTCGAAATGAAAAACTGTTTTTT. It yields the protein CASSMAGRNEKLFF.